Listed here is a single TCR beta chain. The CDR3 length is 15 residues. CDR1 and CDR2 from the germline V gene are SGHRS and YFSETQ. V lost 7 bases to trimming and J lost 0 bases, with 17 bases between them. This table comes from immunoSEQ multiplex PCR, and its TCRdb copy is limited to in-frame clones, with some not included. The data contain 200,000 to 250,000 clones, 83% of them seen just once; the ten biggest clones take up approximately 4.8%. The data belong to a study of blood T cell repertoires in COVID-19. This sequence joins TRBV5-1 and TRBJ2-7, with D tentatively TRBD1 (6 bases). The TCR was taken from a woman aged 45-65 years who had been exposed to COVID-19. Specimen: PBMCs or T cells enriched from blood (not recorded which). The CDR3, as DNA: TGCGCCAGCGGGGTTAATACAGGGAGCTCCTACGAGCAGTACTTC. Its translation is CASGVNTGSSYEQYF.